The 29 T cell receptor beta chains in this list originate from one sample, sequenced in a study of blood T cells in healthy people across ages. Next came a second PCR, run for roughly 6 to 11 cycles, which used a sample-barcoded 5' primer along with a J-beta primer mix. One entry per CDR3 protein results from TCRdb running MiXCR on the 5' RACE reads. The sample has some 710,000 distinct CDR3 sequences, about half seen once. The source material was blood. The receptors here all came from a man at least 80 years old in good health.

This rearrangement joins TRBV2 to TRBJ2-4; TRBD1 agrees at 10 bases. The DNA end lines up better with TRBJ2-7; the J call may be wrong. Germline CDR1 SNHLY, CDR2 FYNNEI. The length of the CDR3 is 15 residues. Here the CDR3 DNA reads TGTGCCAGCAGTGAGGGGGACAGGGGAGGCCACGAGCAGTACTTC. This gives the protein CASSEGDRGGHEQYF.

The chain carries TRBV5-6 and TRBJ2-1; 7 positions match TRBD2. The CDR3 totals 16 residues. After removal of 0 bases from V and 1 base from J, the junction contained 4 bases not matched to a gene. Germline CDR1 SGHDT, CDR2 YYEEEE. The CDR3 sequence: CASSLALAASYNEQFF. In DNA form, the CDR3 reads TGTGCCAGCAGCTTGGCCCTAGCGGCATCCTACAATGAGCAGTTCTTC.

This chain connects TRBV24-1 to TRBJ2-5; D is undetermined. This CDR3 spans 16 amino acids. The germline V and J ends were trimmed by 3 bases and 9 bases, with 22 bases remaining between them. CDR1 and CDR2 from the germline V gene are KGHDR and SFDVKD. CDR3 sequence: CATSDTTGPHRAAQYF. The CDR3 nucleotides read TGTGCCACCAGTGATACAACCGGGCCTCACCGTGCGGCCCAGTACTTC.

The chain has TRBV18 and TRBJ1-2, with 8 bases matching TRBD1. This CDR3 is 14 amino acids long. Losses at the gene ends were 3 bases for V and 3 bases for J; bases not matched to a gene: 3. Looked up from germline, CDR1 is KGHSH and CDR2 is LQKENI. The CDR3 nucleotides read TGTGCCAGCTCACCGGGACAGGACGACTATGGCTACACCTTC. Translation: CASSPGQDDYGYTF.

This chain uses TRBV24-1 with TRBJ2-3; D may correspond to TRBD1 or TRBD2 (5 bases each). Trimming shortened V by 4 bases and J by 5 bases, and 9 bases separated the two germline ends. Germline values: CDR1 KGHDR, CDR2 SFDVKD. The CDR3 sequence is 13 residues long. The CDR3 DNA follows: TGTGCCACCAGTGACCCAGGGAGAGATACGCAGTATTTT. Residues: CATSDPGRDTQYF.

V gene TRBV7-2 combines with J gene TRBJ2-7, with 7 bases fitting TRBD1. The CDR3 contains 15 residues. Germline values: CDR1 SGHTA, CDR2 FQGNSA. J gave up 3 bases and V 3 bases, and 8 bases lay outside the gene matches. The CDR3 spells CASSLGFAGGYEQYF. The CDR3 coding sequence is TGTGCCAGCAGCTTGGGCTTCGCAGGGGGCTACGAGCAGTACTTC.

The chain uses TRBV29-1 and TRBJ2-7; 8 bases are shared with TRBD2. The CDR3 sequence is 13 residues long. Germline V gene data show CDR1 as SQVTM and CDR2 as ANQGSEA. V was clipped by 6 bases and J by 0 bases; unmatched bases: 4. CDR3 protein: CSVLSGSSYEQYF. The CDR3 nucleotides read TGCAGCGTACTCAGCGGGAGCTCCTACGAGCAGTACTTC.

This clonotype was detected many times. The rearrangement uses TRBV29-1 and TRBJ2-7; 14 bases fit TRBD2. The germline gives CDR1 SQVTM, CDR2 ANQGSEA. V lost 4 bases to trimming and J lost 3 bases; unmatched junction nucleotides: 2. The CDR3 is 14 residues long. The CDR3 spells CSVVGLAGGYEQYF. The CDR3 DNA reads TGCAGCGTTGTAGGACTAGCGGGAGGCTACGAGCAGTACTTC.

This sequence joins TRBV29-1 and TRBJ2-2; 7 bases are a match to TRBD2. CDR3 length: 16 amino acids. In germline, CDR1 is SQVTM, CDR2 ANQGSEA. The J segment lost 5 bases and the V segment lost 5 bases, leaving 14 bases of the junction unmatched. CDR3 region: CSVSSGAQEWTGELFF. As DNA, the CDR3 is TGCAGCGTTTCTAGCGGAGCCCAGGAATGGACCGGGGAGCTGTTTTTT.

On this clonotype: At one end the junction does not follow the germline gene, possibly because of a read error. This rearrangement joins TRBV6-6 to TRBJ2-5; D gene uncertain. This CDR3 is 12 amino acids long. The germline CDR1 and CDR2 sequences are MNHNY and SVGAGI (reference sequence). The CDR3 DNA is TGTGCCAGCAGTCACTCCCCGGAGACCCAGTACTTC. This encodes CASSHSPETQYF.

In nucleotides, the CDR3 is TGTGCCAGCAGCCAAGATGGCGCTACAGATACGCAGTATTTT. It encodes CASSQDGATDTQYF. The chain combines TRBV4-2 with TRBJ2-3; D is ambiguous. This CDR3 spans 14 amino acids. CDR1 and CDR2 (germline): LGHNA, YNFKEQ. V was trimmed by 0 bases and J by 3 bases, leaving 7 bases between them.

This sequence joins TRBV4-2 and TRBJ1-1; D not certain. Trimming stripped 1 base from V and 4 bases from J, with 10 bases between. Germline values: CDR1 LGHNA, CDR2 YNFKEQ. CDR3 length: 14 amino acids. CDR3 residues: CASSQVSGITEAFF. In nucleotides, the CDR3 is TGTGCCAGCAGCCAAGTAAGCGGGATCACTGAAGCTTTCTTT.

Only a few counts were recorded for this clonotype. DNA of the CDR3: TGCGCCAGCAGCCTAGCGGGAGCCCCGGGCAATGAGCAGTTCTTC. It specifies CASSLAGAPGNEQFF. The chain is built from TRBV5-1 and TRBJ2-1; 10 positions match TRBD2. This CDR3 contains 15 residues. With V trimmed by 4 bases and J by 6 bases, 7 bases remained unmatched. Germline V lookup: CDR1 SGHRS, CDR2 YFSETQ.

DNA for the CDR3: TGTGCCAGCAGCCAAGATGACCCCAGCCTCGATGAGCAGTTCTTC. Translating it yields CASSQDDPSLDEQFF. This chain connects TRBV14 to TRBJ2-1, with D hard to call. Trimming left V 0 bases short and J 8 bases short, with 14 bases between. Germline V gene lookup returns CDR1 SGHDN and CDR2 FVKESK. CDR3 length: 15 amino acids.

The J gene is TRBJ2-7, the V gene TRBV29-1, with 7 bases aligning to TRBD2. The trim removed 4 bases at V and 4 bases at J, leaving 7 bases unmatched. This CDR3 region has 13 residues. In germline, CDR1 is SQVTM, CDR2 ANQGSEA. The DNA of the CDR3 is TGCAGCGTTGGGAGGGAGGGTAGTTACGAGCAGTACTTC. Translation: CSVGREGSYEQYF.

This clonotype was observed many times. The chain couples TRBV29-1 to TRBJ2-1; 7 bases map to TRBD2. V gave up 6 bases and J gave up 5 bases; unmatched junction bases: 13. The CDR3 runs 15 residues. The germline V gene has CDR1 SQVTM and CDR2 ANQGSEA. CDR3 sequence: CSVYRSGNFNNEQFF. The CDR3 bases are TGCAGCGTATACCGAAGCGGGAATTTTAACAATGAGCAGTTCTTC.

The genes are TRBV7-2 and TRBJ2-5; perhaps TRBD1 as D (6 bases). With the DNA end fitting TRBJ2-1 better, the J assignment may be wrong. The CDR3 has 16 amino acids. CDR1 and CDR2 from the germline V gene are SGHTA and FQGNSA. The CDR3 bases are TGTGCCAGCAGCGTAAGCCAGGGGCGATTCCAAGAGACCCAGTTCTTC. It is translated as CASSVSQGRFQETQFF.

The rearrangement uses TRBV24-1 and TRBJ2-5, with 7 bases aligning to TRBD1. V shed 9 bases and J 11 bases; nucleotides not matched to a gene: 17. Germline values: CDR1 KGHDR, CDR2 SFDVKD. The CDR3 has 14 residues. CDR3 sequence: CATWPRGPYNEQYF. The DNA of the CDR3 is TGTGCCACCTGGCCGAGGGGGCCTTACAATGAGCAGTACTTC.

The chain recombines TRBV7-3 with TRBJ2-5; 8 nucleotides agree with TRBD2. The J call could be wrong; TRBJ2-7 is a better fit for the DNA end. Germline loops: CDR1 SGHTA, CDR2 FQGTGA. CDR3 length equals 14 residues. Written as DNA, the CDR3 is TGTGCCAGCAGTACCGCAGCGGGAGTCACCGAGCAGTACTTC. It codes for CASSTAAGVTEQYF.

This sequence joins TRBV3-1 and TRBJ2-5; TRBD2 agrees at 9 bases. The J call may be faulty, since TRBJ2-7 better matches the DNA end. CDR1 is LGHDT, CDR2 YNNKEL, per germline (reference sequence). The CDR3 contains 15 residues. In DNA form, the CDR3 reads TGTGCCAGCAGCCAAGTAGCGGGAGTGGGCTACGAGCAGTACTTC. Amino acid sequence: CASSQVAGVGYEQYF.

This clonotype appeared a single time. The rearrangement joins TRBV27 to TRBJ1-5; 8 bases are a match to TRBD1. Germline CDR1 reads MNHEY; CDR2 reads SMNVEV (reference sequence). This CDR3 is 15 amino acids long. V lost 6 bases and J lost 1; bases outside the gene matches: 5. CDR3 residues: CASRQTGGSNQPQHF. CDR3 bases: TGTGCCAGCAGGCAAACAGGGGGGAGCAATCAGCCCCAGCATTTT.

This chain joins TRBV4-3 and TRBJ2-5; weak D call: TRBD2 (6 bases). The CDR3 covers 17 residues. With 1 base removed from V and 11 bases from J, the gap between germline ends came to 26 bases. CDR1 LGHNA and CDR2 YSLEER come from the germline V gene. In DNA, the CDR3 is TGCGCCAGCAGCCAAGGGTTCGGGGGATTTGGGCACAATGAGCAGTACTTC. Encoded protein: CASSQGFGGFGHNEQYF.

Regarding this clonotype: One base away lies a much larger clone, so this may be a sequencing read error. The J gene is TRBJ2-1, the V gene TRBV7-2; 7 bases map to TRBD1. The CDR3 totals 15 residues. The junction had 5 bases not matched to a gene; V was cut back by 3 bases and J by 3 bases. Germline lookup yields CDR1 SGHTA and CDR2 FQGNSA. The CDR3: CASSLVGQNYNEQFF. Written as DNA, the CDR3 is TGTGCCAGCAGCTTGGTGGGACAGAACTACAATGAGCAGTTCTTC.

Only one count was recorded for this clonotype. This chain connects TRBV5-1 to TRBJ2-7; TRBD1 agrees at 12 bases. From germline, CDR1 is SGHRS and CDR2 YFSETQ. The CDR3 extends over 16 amino acids. V lost 4 bases to trimming and J lost 6 bases; unmatched junction nucleotides: 11. The CDR3 sequence is CASSLLAGTGGFEQYF. The CDR3 DNA reads TGCGCCAGCAGCCTGCTGGCTGGGACAGGGGGCTTCGAGCAGTACTTC.

The V and J genes are TRBV29-1 and TRBJ2-7; D not resolved. The CDR3 contains 12 residues. With 5 bases removed from V and 7 bases from J, the gap between germline ends came to 15 bases. Germline V gives CDR1 SQVTM, CDR2 ANQGSEA. The CDR3 coding sequence is TGCAGCGTTCCCCCCCATTCTGGTGAGCAGTACTTC. Its protein is CSVPPHSGEQYF.

This rearrangement joins TRBV4-2 to TRBJ2-7; the D gene is possibly TRBD1 (6 bases). The DNA matches TRBJ2-5 better at its end, which makes the J call doubtful. CDR3 length: 15 amino acids. The germline gives CDR1 LGHNA, CDR2 YNFKEQ. The chain's CDR3 is CASSQEQGSQETQYF. The CDR3 nucleotides are TGTGCCAGCAGCCAAGAACAGGGATCCCAAGAGACCCAGTACTTC.

The sample holds a few counts of this clonotype. The CDR3 nucleotides are TGTGCCAGCAGTTTACGGGCTAGCGGAGCCTACGAGCAGTACTTC. This gives the protein CASSLRASGAYEQYF. The chain couples TRBV12-3 or TRBV12-4 to TRBJ2-7; 7 nucleotides agree with TRBD2. Trimming took 2 bases from V and 2 from J; bases not matched to a gene: 6. This CDR3 is built from 15 residues.

This clonotype has just a few counts. The chain has TRBV3-1 and TRBJ2-5, with 8 bases lining up with TRBD1. The CDR3 has 13 amino acids. The germline V gene has CDR1 LGHDT and CDR2 YNNKEL (reference sequence). V lost 7 bases and J lost 11; bases outside the gene matches: 12. The CDR3 nucleotides are TGTGCCAGCACCGACAGGGGAAGGAATGAGCAGTACTTC. Translation gives CASTDRGRNEQYF.

In its sample, this clonotype was seen a few times. The genes are TRBV2 and TRBJ2-3; 9 bases fit TRBD1. Germline CDR1 reads SNHLY; CDR2 reads FYNNEI. There are 14 residues in the CDR3. V was clipped by 8 bases and J by 1 base; unmatched bases: 4. Here the CDR3 reads CASRDRGGTDTQYF. Written as DNA, the CDR3 is TGTGCCAGCCGAGACAGGGGGGGCACAGATACGCAGTATTTT.